This T cell receptor beta chain was sequenced during a study of CD8 T cells in Susac syndrome (dated by TCRdb to about 2019). Study-wide context: Repertoire sequencing was used to test whether CD8+ T cell activation and differentiation in Susac syndrome was antigen driven.

Study-wide findings and limitations: The study acknowledged that relatively few individuals were included in the TCR sequencing and HLA analysis.

V is cut by 4 bases and J by 8 bases, and the space between the germline ends is 13 bases. Spanning cysteine to phenylalanine, the CDR3 consists of 13 amino acids. Only CDR3 DNA is held: 39 bases, read in frame from base 1. As encoded in the germline V gene (reference sequence), CDR1 is MNHEY while CDR2 is SMNVEV. Peripheral blood CD8+ and CD4+ T cells from healthy donors, Susac syndrome patients and multiple sclerosis patients were profiled using high-throughput TCR beta sequencing. Healthy donors were age- and sex-matched controls. Bulk CD8+ and CD4+ T cells were purified by magnetic negative isolation, while CD8+ TEMRA cells were enriched using FACS. Blood was drawn into EDTA tubes, processed within 24 hours, and PBMCs were isolated by density gradient centrifugation. PBMCs destined for TCR sequencing were cryopreserved in liquid nitrogen and later thawed in a 37 °C water bath. Purity of sorted or isolated CD4+, CD8+ and CD8+ TEMRA cells was at least 90%.

Comment on this clonotype: The clone's antigen remains unknown. No base qualities exist here, and no much larger clone lies one base off it.

RNA was extracted using the RNeasy kit, and about 0.45 to 1 ug of the RNA was reverse transcribed with random hexamers. TCR beta CDR3 regions were amplified with the immunoSEQ multiplex PCR assay covering 54 Vbeta and 13 Jbeta segments. Bias from PCR amplification was corrected by using a synthetic template baseline for primer optimization and for computational correction. As for the original processing: Reads were annotated to V, D and J genes per IMGT and analyzed with immunoSEQ Analyzer, keeping only productive sequences. Clonality was calculated as one minus the Shannon entropy normalized by log2 of the number of productive unique sequences. Public and private clones were assessed among the 100 most prevalent clones of each patient and control. Clones were defined as Susac-specific when absent from the healthy and MS cohorts, from about a thousand published viral clones and from other ImmuneACCESS disease sequences. Clones were called with MiXCR by TCRdb after fastp trimmed the public reads at Q25, and only in-frame beta chains were retained. One record per CDR3 amino acid sequence lists the most common genes and DNA. None of the V and J calls come from the authors' own analysis; TCRdb made them. The sample table holds about 190,000 distinct CDR3 sequences, of which approximately 94% were seen once. In total, the top ten clones hold 0.095% to 0.12% of the sample.

Here the chain combines TRBV27 and TRBJ2-3; TRBD1 could be the D gene, as 6 bases match. Sequencing was done on a sample of CD4+ T cells from PBMCs. The clonotype originates from a human donor in good health. The CDR3 sequence is CASSSRGVSTQYF. The sequenced DNA: TGTGCCAGCAGTTCCAGGGGCGTGTCTACGCAGTATTTT.